Given below is one T cell receptor beta chain in context. The data stem from a study of cytomegalovirus exposure and HLA in healthy donors. Study-level information: Clustering assigned 81% of the roughly 420 genotyped donors to the Caucasian-associated ancestry cluster.

PCR employed 60 Vbeta and 13 Jbeta primers. Sequencing used immunoSEQ multiplex PCR; TCRdb keeps in-frame clones, though not all of them. The sample yields approximately 160,000 clones, about four fifths seen once. The germline CDR1 and CDR2 sequences are SGHNT and YYREEE (reference sequence). Unmatched junction bases numbered 1, after V lost 4 bases and J lost 7 bases. The CDR3 extends over 12 amino acids. The sequenced material came from PBMCs. The sequence derives from a man aged 45 to 65 in good health and CMV-seropositive. The chain is built from TRBV5-4 and TRBJ2-1, with 8 bases matching TRBD1. The CDR3 protein is CASSRTGNEQFF. The CDR3 region has the DNA TGTGCCAGCAGCAGGACAGGGAATGAGCAGTTCTTC.